This TCR beta chain was sequenced in a study of blood T cell repertoires in COVID-19. Study background: In each case, the material was cDNA or gDNA derived from T cells, B-cell-depleted T cells, or PBMCs.

The CDR3 is made up of 15 amino acids. V lost 1 base and J lost 0, with 9 bases in between. Per the germline V gene, CDR1 is LGHDT and CDR2 is YNNKEL (reference sequence). The table came from immunoSEQ multiplex PCR; TCRdb's copy has only in-frame clones and leaves some out. Of roughly 50,000 clones listed, 89% are singletons. The source material was peripheral blood. This sequence joins TRBV3-1 (or the pseudogene TRBV3-2) and TRBJ1-1; D is undetermined. The TCR comes from a woman in her fifties or sixties with active COVID-19. CDR3 loop: CASSQGSTLNTEAFF. CDR3 in DNA: TGTGCCAGCAGCCAAGGTAGCACACTGAACACTGAAGCTTTCTTT.